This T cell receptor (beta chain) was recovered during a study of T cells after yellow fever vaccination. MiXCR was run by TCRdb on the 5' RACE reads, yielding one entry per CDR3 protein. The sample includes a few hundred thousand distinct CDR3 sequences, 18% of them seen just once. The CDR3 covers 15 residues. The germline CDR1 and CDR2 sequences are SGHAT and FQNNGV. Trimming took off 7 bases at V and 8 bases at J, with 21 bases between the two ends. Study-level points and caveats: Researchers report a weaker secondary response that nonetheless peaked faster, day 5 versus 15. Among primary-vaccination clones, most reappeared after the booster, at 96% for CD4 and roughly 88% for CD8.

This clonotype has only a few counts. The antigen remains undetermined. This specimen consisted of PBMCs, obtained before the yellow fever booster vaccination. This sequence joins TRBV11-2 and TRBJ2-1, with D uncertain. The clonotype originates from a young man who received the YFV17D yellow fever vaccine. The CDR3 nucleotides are TGTGCCAGCACCTCCCGTCCATTTTTTGGGGATGAGCAGTTCTTC. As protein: CASTSRPFFGDEQFF.